The 4 T cell receptor beta chains below all came from one sample that was sequenced in a study of blood T cells in healthy people across ages. Together with a sample-barcoded 5' primer, a J-beta primer mix was included in a second PCR lasting about 7 to 11 cycles. TCRdb reanalysed the 5' RACE reads using MiXCR and keeps one entry per CDR3 protein. This table has about a million distinct CDR3 sequences, roughly 43% appearing once. What was sequenced was blood. The receptors come from a man aged 25-40 years in good health.

A single count supports this clonotype. This chain joins TRBV7-2 and TRBJ2-7; 9 bases line up with TRBD2. Germline trimming cut 4 bases from V and 5 bases from J; bases unmatched to any gene: 9. The germline V gene encodes CDR1 SGHTA and CDR2 FQGNSA. This CDR3 comprises 15 residues. CDR3 nucleotide sequence: TGTGCCAGCAGCTCAAGGACTAGCGACGCTAACGAGCAGTACTTC. This translates into CASSSRTSDANEQYF.

The V and J genes are TRBV12-3 or TRBV12-4 and TRBJ2-1, with D possibly TRBD2 on 6 matching bases. This CDR3 spans 12 amino acids. The germline V and J ends were trimmed by 10 bases and 10 bases, with 17 bases remaining between them. The CDR3 DNA follows: TGTGCCACCTTCGGGACTCCGGCCGAGCAGTTCTTC. As protein: CATFGTPAEQFF.

The rearrangement uses TRBV10-3 and TRBJ1-1; D uncertain. Trimming removed 0 bases at V and 6 bases at J, with 17 bases between. This CDR3 is built from 16 residues. The V gene's germline CDR1 is ENHRY and CDR2 SYGVKD. This CDR3 is CAISESYGTVPPEAFF. The CDR3 DNA reads as TGTGCCATCAGTGAGTCGTACGGCACCGTCCCCCCTGAAGCTTTCTTT.

The CDR3 region has the DNA TGTGCCAGCAGTTGGACAGGGGGCTCCTACGAGCAGTTCTTC. Protein: CASSWTGGSYEQFF. The rearrangement joins TRBV6-5 to TRBJ2-1; 11 bases are shared with TRBD1. V shed 4 bases, J shed 10 bases, and the junction held 6 bases outside the gene matches. This CDR3 comprises 14 residues. Germline V gene lookup returns CDR1 MNHEY and CDR2 SVGAGI.